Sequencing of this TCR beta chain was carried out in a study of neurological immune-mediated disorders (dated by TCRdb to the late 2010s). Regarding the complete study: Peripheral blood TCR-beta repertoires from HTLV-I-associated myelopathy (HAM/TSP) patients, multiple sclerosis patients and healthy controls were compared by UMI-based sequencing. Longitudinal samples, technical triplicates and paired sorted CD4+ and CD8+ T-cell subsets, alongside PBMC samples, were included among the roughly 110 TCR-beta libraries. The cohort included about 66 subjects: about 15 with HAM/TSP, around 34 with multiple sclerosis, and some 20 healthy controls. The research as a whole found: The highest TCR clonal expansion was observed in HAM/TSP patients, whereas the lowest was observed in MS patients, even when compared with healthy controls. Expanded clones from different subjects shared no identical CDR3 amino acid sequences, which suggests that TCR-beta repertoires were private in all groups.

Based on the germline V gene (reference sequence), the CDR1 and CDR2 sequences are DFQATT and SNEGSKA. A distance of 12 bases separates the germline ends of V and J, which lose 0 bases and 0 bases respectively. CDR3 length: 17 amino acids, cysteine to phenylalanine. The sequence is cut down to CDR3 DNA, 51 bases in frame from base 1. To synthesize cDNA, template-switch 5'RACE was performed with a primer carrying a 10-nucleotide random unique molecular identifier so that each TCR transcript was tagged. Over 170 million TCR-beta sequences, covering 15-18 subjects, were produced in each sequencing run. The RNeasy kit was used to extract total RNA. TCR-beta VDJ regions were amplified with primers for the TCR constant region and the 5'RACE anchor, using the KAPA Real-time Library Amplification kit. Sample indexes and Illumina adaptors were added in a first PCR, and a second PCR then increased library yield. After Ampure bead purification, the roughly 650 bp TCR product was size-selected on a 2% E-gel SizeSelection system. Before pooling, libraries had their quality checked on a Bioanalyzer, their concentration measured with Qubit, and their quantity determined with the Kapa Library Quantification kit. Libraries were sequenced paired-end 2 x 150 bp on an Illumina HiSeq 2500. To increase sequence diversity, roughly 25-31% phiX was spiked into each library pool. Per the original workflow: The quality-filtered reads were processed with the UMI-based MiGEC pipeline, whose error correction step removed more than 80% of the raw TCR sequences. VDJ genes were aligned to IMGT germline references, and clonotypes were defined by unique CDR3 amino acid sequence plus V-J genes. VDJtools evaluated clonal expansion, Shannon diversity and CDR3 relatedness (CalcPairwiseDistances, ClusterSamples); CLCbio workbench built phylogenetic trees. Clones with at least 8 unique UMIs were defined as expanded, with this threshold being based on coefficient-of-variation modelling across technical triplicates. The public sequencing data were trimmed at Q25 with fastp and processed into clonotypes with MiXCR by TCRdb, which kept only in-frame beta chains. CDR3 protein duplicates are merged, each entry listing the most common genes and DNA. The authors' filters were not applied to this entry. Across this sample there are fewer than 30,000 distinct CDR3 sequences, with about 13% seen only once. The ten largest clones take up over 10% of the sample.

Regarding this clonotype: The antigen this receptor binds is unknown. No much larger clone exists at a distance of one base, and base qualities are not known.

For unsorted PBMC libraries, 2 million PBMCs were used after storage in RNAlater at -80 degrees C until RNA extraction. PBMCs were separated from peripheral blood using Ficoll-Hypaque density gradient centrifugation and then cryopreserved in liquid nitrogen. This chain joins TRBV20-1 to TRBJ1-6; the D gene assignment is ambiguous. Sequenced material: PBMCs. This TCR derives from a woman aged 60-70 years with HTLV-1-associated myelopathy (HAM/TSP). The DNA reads TGCAGTGCTAGAGAAGGAGGGAAGAGCTCCTATAATTCACCCCTCCACTTT. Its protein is CSAREGGKSSYNSPLHF.